Listed below are T cell receptor beta chains from one sample, sequenced in a study of cytotoxic CD8 clonotypes in ibrutinib-treated CLL. Clones were read by immunoSEQ multiplex PCR, and TCRdb kept only the in-frame ones, dropping some. The top ten clones hold approximately 30% of a sample with nearly 50,000 clones, more than 55% of them seen once. The sample here was PBMCs, taken after 24 months of ibrutinib treatment. The receptors were sampled from a human donor with chronic lymphocytic leukemia. Each CDR3 is given with its conserved first and last residue. D genes are given only for firm matches. Clone size is shown for a subset of rows, as once, few, many or a class of expanded clone.

v_gene	j_gene	d_gene	abundance	CDR3nt	CDR3aa
TRBV5-4	TRBJ1-6	-	once	TGTGCCAGCAGCCTGGGCGTTGTGGGGGGCTCCTATAATTCACCCCTCCACTTT	CASSLGVVGGSYNSPLHF
TRBV19	TRBJ2-2	-	-	TGTGCCAGTAGTGGGGGGACTTACACCGGGGAGCTGTTTTTT	CASSGGTYTGELFF
TRBV18	TRBJ2-5	-	once	TGTGCCAGCTCACCACAACTCTGGGGGAAAGAGACCCAGTACTTC	CASSPQLWGKETQYF
TRBV27	TRBJ2-5	-	-	TGTGCCAGCAGTTTATTTGCCGAAGAGACCCAGTACTTC	CASSLFAEETQYF
TRBV5-1	TRBJ2-5	TRBD2	-	TGCGCCAGCAGCTTGGTGCGGACTAGCGGGGGGGTTCAGGAGACCCAGTACTTC	CASSLVRTSGGVQETQYF
TRBV29-1	TRBJ2-5	TRBD1	-	TGCAGCGCACAAGGCCAGGGGGCTTATGAGACCCAGTACTTC	CSAQGQGAYETQYF
TRBV19	TRBJ2-5	-	few	TGTGCCAGTAGTCCTGTGGCAGCCTACCAAGAGACCCAGTACTTC	CASSPVAAYQETQYF
TRBV4-2	TRBJ1-2	TRBD1	-	TGTGCCAGCAGCCCGATTGGGACAGGGGGGGATAACTATGGCTACACCTTC	CASSPIGTGGDNYGYTF
TRBV7-9	TRBJ1-3	TRBD1	-	TGTGCCAGCGGGACCAGGGGGGACACCATATATTTT	CASGTRGDTIYF
TRBV25-1	TRBJ2-7	-	few	TGTGCCAGCAGTGAAATACTAGAGCAGTACTTC	CASSEILEQYF
TRBV5-1	TRBJ1-2	-	few	TGCGCCAGCGCCCCCGGGCAGGCCGGCGGCTATGGCTACACCTTC	CASAPGQAGGYGYTF
TRBV4-1	TRBJ1-2	-	few	TGCGCCAGCAGCCAAGAGTACCTACCCCAGGTCTGCACCTTC	CASSQEYLPQVCTF
TRBV5-4	TRBJ1-2	-	-	TGTGCCAGCAGCTCCTCCGGGAGATCCTATGGCTACACCTTC	CASSSSGRSYGYTF
TRBV14	TRBJ1-2	-	-	TGTGCCAGCAGCCAAGATTCCGCGTTGGGACCGAAGATCTATGGCTACACCTTC	CASSQDSALGPKIYGYTF
TRBV5-1	TRBJ2-7	-	-	TGCGCCAGCAGCTTGGAGGCAGGGAGCTCCTACGAGCAGTACTTC	CASSLEAGSSYEQYF
TRBV6-1	TRBJ2-1	-	few	TGTGCCAGCAGTGAAGAACAGGGCCCGTACAATGAGCAGTTCTTC	CASSEEQGPYNEQFF
TRBV10-3	TRBJ2-7	-	once	TGTGCCATCAGCCCGGCCCCCTACGAGCAGTACTTC	CAISPAPYEQYF
TRBV6-1	TRBJ1-1	-	-	TGTGCCAGCAGTGACCCGGTTTTGAACACTGAAGCTTTCTTT	CASSDPVLNTEAFF
TRBV5-1	TRBJ2-3	TRBD2	-	TGCGCCAGCAGCTTGCAGGGTCCCGCGGGGGGGGATACGCAGTATTTT	CASSLQGPAGGDTQYF
TRBV5-1	TRBJ1-2	TRBD1	many	TGCGCCAGCAGCCCGGGACAGGGCTTCTATGGCTACACCTTC	CASSPGQGFYGYTF
TRBV27	TRBJ1-6	TRBD1	many	TGTGCCAGCAGTTTGCGACAGGGGGGCGGGAATTCACCCCTCCACTTT	CASSLRQGGGNSPLHF
TRBV4-1	TRBJ1-2	TRBD1	-	TGCGCCAGCAGCCAAGCGACAGGGCAAAACTATGGCTACACCTTC	CASSQATGQNYGYTF
TRBV5-1	TRBJ2-3	-	-	TGCGCCAGCAGCCTCTCCGTGGGGGCCAGTTCCGATACGCAGTATTTT	CASSLSVGASSDTQYF
TRBV5-8	TRBJ2-3	TRBD2	many	TGTGCCAGCAGCTTCCTGGCTAGCGGGGGAGGCACAGATACGCAGTATTTT	CASSFLASGGGTDTQYF
TRBV2	TRBJ1-4	-	few	TGTGCCAGCAGGGCGACAGTAAAAGTTGAAAAACTGTTTTTT	CASRATVKVEKLFF
TRBV11-2	TRBJ1-1	-	-	TGTGCCAGCAGCTTAGGGAAGTACACTGAAGCTTTCTTT	CASSLGKYTEAFF
TRBV15	TRBJ1-5	-	-	TGTGCCACCAGCGGGCAGGGGAATCAGCCCCAGCATTTT	CATSGQGNQPQHF
TRBV5-1	TRBJ2-2	-	-	TGCGCCAGCAGCTTGGGTGACACCGGGGAGCTGTTTTTT	CASSLGDTGELFF
TRBV29-1	TRBJ1-2	-	many	TGCAGCGTTGAAGACTACACCTTC	CSVEDYTF
TRBV5-4	TRBJ2-7	TRBD1	few	TGTGCCAGCAGCCAAGGGGGACAGAACTACGAGCAGTACTTC	CASSQGGQNYEQYF
TRBV9	TRBJ2-7	-	-	TGTGCCAGCCCTGGTAGGGGCGAGCAGTACTTC	CASPGRGEQYF